This TCR beta chain is from a study of T-cell reconstitution after alpha-beta-depleted transplantation in children. Study-level results: Several hundred expanded graft clones reportedly supplied alpha-beta T cells about two months after transplant.

CDR1 and CDR2 from the germline V gene are DFQATT and SNEGSKA (reference sequence). The CDR3 extends over 14 amino acids. V was pared by 7 bases and J by 0 bases, with 13 bases between. A remark on this clonotype: Its antigen is not identified.

It was with unique molecular identifiers that the TCRbeta library was prepared. One entry per CDR3 protein results from TCRdb running MiXCR on the PCR reads. This table has approximately 120,000 distinct CDR3 sequences, roughly 10% appearing once. The chain couples TRBV20-1 to TRBJ1-5, with a tentative D call TRBD1 (5 bases). The material was PBMCs, mostly from graft donor cells, obtained 180 days after TCRalphabeta/CD19-depleted stem cell transplant. The source of this sequence is a girl under two years old who had a stem cell transplant for combined immunodeficiency, so the T cells may come from the graft donor. The CDR3 sequence: CSGWDGYSNQPQHF. CDR3 DNA: TGCAGTGGTTGGGACGGATATAGCAATCAGCCCCAGCATTTT.